The source of this T cell receptor beta chain is a study of T cells in Graves' hyperthyroidism and ophthalmopathy. About the study: Staff took peripheral blood when the initial diagnosis was made, before any treatment began.

Aged 18 to 65, the patients had hyperthyroidism that was newly diagnosed and had lasted under 2 months. Germline CDR1 reads LNHDA; CDR2 reads SQIVND (reference sequence). Trimming at V came to 4 bases and at J to 1 base, leaving 12 bases not matched to a gene. CDR3 size: 18 residues. Using RNA transcripts as the source, TCR beta CDR3 regions were amplified. The HTBI set primed first-round TCR CDR3 RT-PCR. TCRdb independently ran MiXCR on the multiplex PCR reads; one entry per CDR3 protein. The sample carries about 290,000 distinct CDR3 sequences, approximately 16% recorded once. The sequencing input was blood. This clonotype originated in a man aged 25-45 years with Graves' hyperthyroidism. The chain employs TRBV19 and TRBJ2-1, with 8 positions matching TRBD2. DNA of the CDR3: TGTGCCAGTAGTAAATTCGTCGGAACGGGAGGGTCCTACAATGAGCAGTTCTTC. The encoded protein is CASSKFVGTGGSYNEQFF. The whole variable domain, filled in from reference TRBV19 and TRBJ2-1, reads DGGITQSPKYLFRKEGQNVTLSCEQNLNHDAMYWYRQDPGQGLRLIYYSQIVNDFQKGDIAEGYSVSREKKESFPLTVTSAQKNPTAFYLCASSKFVGTGGSYNEQFFGPGTRLTVL.